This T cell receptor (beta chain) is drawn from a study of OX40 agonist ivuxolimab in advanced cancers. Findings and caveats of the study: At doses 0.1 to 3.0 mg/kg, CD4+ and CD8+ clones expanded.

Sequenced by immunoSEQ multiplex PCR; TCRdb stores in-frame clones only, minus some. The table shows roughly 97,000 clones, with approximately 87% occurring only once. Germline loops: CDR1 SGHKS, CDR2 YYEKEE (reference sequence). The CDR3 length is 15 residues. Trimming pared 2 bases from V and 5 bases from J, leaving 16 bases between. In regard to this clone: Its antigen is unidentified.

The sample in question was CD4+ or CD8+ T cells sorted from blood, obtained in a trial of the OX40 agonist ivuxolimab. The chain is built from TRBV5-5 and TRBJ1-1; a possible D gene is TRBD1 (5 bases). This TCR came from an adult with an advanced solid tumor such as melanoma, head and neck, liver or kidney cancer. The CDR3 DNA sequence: TGTGCCAGCAGCTTACAAGGGGCTGGGTGGACTGAAGCTTTCTTT. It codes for CASSLQGAGWTEAFF. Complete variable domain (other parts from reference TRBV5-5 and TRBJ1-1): DAGVTQSPTHLIKTRGQQVTLRCSPISGHKSVSWYQQVLGQGPQFIFQYYEKEERGRGNFPDRFSARQFPNYSSELNVNALLLGDSALYLCASSLQGAGWTEAFFGQGTRLTVV.